Presented here are 16 T cell receptor beta chains from one specimen sequenced in a study of T cells after posttransplantation cyclophosphamide. This table comes from immunoSEQ multiplex PCR, and its TCRdb copy is limited to in-frame clones, with some not included. The table includes some 61,000 clones, roughly 93% detected once. Sequencing was done on a sample of PBMCs. These receptors all stem from a woman in her thirties in good health and a related stem cell transplant donor.

The CDR3 DNA is TGTGCCATCAGTGAGTCGACGTCGGGGACCCAGTACTTC. Amino acid sequence: CAISESTSGTQYF. This chain links TRBV10-3 with TRBJ2-5, with D unresolved. Trimming pared 0 bases from V and 7 bases from J, leaving 9 bases between. The length of the CDR3 is 13 residues. Germline lookup yields CDR1 ENHRY and CDR2 SYGVKD.

The CDR3 is CASSRSGQGTGYTF. DNA for the CDR3: TGTGCCAGCAGCCGATCGGGACAGGGGACTGGCTACACCTTC. The rearrangement links TRBV7-9 to TRBJ1-2; 10 bases match TRBD1. With 5 bases clipped from V and 7 bases from J, the junction kept 7 bases outside the gene matches. This CDR3 spans 14 amino acids. Germline CDR1 and CDR2: SEHNR and FQNEAQ (reference sequence). The entire variable domain, with the rest obtained from reference TRBV7-9 and TRBJ1-2, is as follows: DTGVSQNPRHKITKRGQNVTFRCDPISEHNRLYWYRQTLGQGPEFLTYFQNEAQLEKSRLLSDRFSAERPKGSFSTLEIQRTEQGDSAMYLCASSRSGQGTGYTFGSGTRLTVV.

This rearrangement joins TRBV5-8 to TRBJ1-2; 11 bases fit TRBD1. Losses at the gene ends were 4 bases for V and 2 bases for J; bases not matched to a gene: 4. The CDR3 has 15 residues. Looked up from germline, CDR1 is SGHTS and CDR2 is YDEGEE. The CDR3 DNA follows: TGTGCCAGCAGCCGGGACAGGGGGGTGAACTATGGCTACACCTTC. Translated: CASSRDRGVNYGYTF.

The V gene is TRBV7-9, the J gene TRBJ1-2; possible D gene TRBD1, 5 bases. V was shortened by 1 base and J by 8 bases, with 17 bases between the two germline ends. The V gene's germline CDR1 is SEHNR and CDR2 FQNEAQ (reference sequence). There are 15 residues in the CDR3. The CDR3 DNA is TGTGCCAGCAGCTTAGTATGGGAGACAGCCTGGGGCTACACCTTC. Translated, it gives CASSLVWETAWGYTF.

This clone occurred once. The rearrangement joins TRBV21-1 to TRBJ2-1. TRBV21-1 is a pseudogene. CDR3 length equals 10 residues. CDR3 DNA: TGTGCCAGCAGGAAGGATGAGCAGTTCTTC. Its translation is CASRKDEQFF.

V and J are TRBV28 and TRBJ1-6, with D possibly being TRBD1 (6 bases). The length of the CDR3 is 14 residues. Germline assignment: CDR1 MDHEN and CDR2 SYDVKM. Trimming stripped 3 bases from V and 10 bases from J, with 13 bases between. This chain's CDR3 is CASSFAGAGSPLHF. CDR3 sequence (DNA): TGTGCCAGCAGTTTTGCAGGGGCTGGATCACCCCTCCACTTT.

This clone was observed a handful of times. The rearrangement links TRBV4-1 to TRBJ2-2; D not certain. V gave up 4 bases and J gave up 1 base, with 13 bases separating them. The CDR3 consists of 16 residues. Germline V gene sequence: CDR1 MGHRA, CDR2 YSYEKL. The CDR3 protein is CASSRLDLMNTGELFF. The CDR3 region has the DNA TGCGCCAGCAGCCGACTGGACCTTATGAACACCGGGGAGCTGTTTTTT.

The rearrangement joins TRBV4-3 to TRBJ2-2; TRBD1 aligns across 8 bases. The CDR3 loop spans 17 amino acids. V gave up 1 base and J gave up 1 base; unmatched junction bases: 5. In germline, CDR1 is LGHNA, CDR2 YSLEER. As DNA, the CDR3 is TGCGCCAGCAGCCAAGTTCGTGGGACAGGGAACACCGGGGAGCTGTTTTTT. This gives the protein CASSQVRGTGNTGELFF.

This chain joins TRBV4-1 and TRBJ2-5; the match to TRBD1 covers 7 bases. The CDR3 runs 14 residues. Looked up from germline, CDR1 is MGHRA and CDR2 is YSYEKL. The V segment lost 1 base and the J segment 5 bases; nucleotides outside the gene matches: 4. CDR3 coding DNA: TGCGCCAGCAGCCAAGGACAGGGCGAGGAGACCCAGTACTTC. It yields the protein CASSQGQGEETQYF.

The V call is TRBV2, the J call TRBJ2-2, with D perhaps matching TRBD2 (6 bases). Germline loops: CDR1 SNHLY, CDR2 FYNNEI. Trimming cost V 6 bases and J 5 bases, with 16 bases left between them. This CDR3 region has 15 residues. Here the CDR3 reads CASRGTGTSTGELFF. Here the CDR3 DNA reads TGTGCCAGCAGGGGGACCGGGACTTCTACCGGGGAGCTGTTTTTT.

The J gene is TRBJ1-1, the V gene TRBV2; D is undetermined. Germline CDR1 and CDR2: SNHLY and FYNNEI. Trimming shortened V by 6 bases and J by 4 bases, and 12 bases separated the two germline ends. The CDR3 sequence is 13 residues long. The CDR3 region has the DNA TGTGCCAGCAGGACGGGGATGGGCACTGAAGCTTTCTTT. Translated, it gives CASRTGMGTEAFF.

Note on this clone: One end of the junction fails to match germline, which may point to a read error. J is TRBJ2-1 and V is TRBV18, with unresolved D. This CDR3 comprises 13 residues. Germline values: CDR1 KGHSH, CDR2 LQKENI. In DNA, the CDR3 is TGTGCCAGCTCACCCCGACCTGGAACAGAGCGGTTCTTC. Translation: CASSPRPGTERFF.

This clone was detected once. The rearrangement joins TRBV7-2 to TRBJ2-1; D not resolved. The V gene's germline CDR1 is SGHTA and CDR2 FQGNSA. This CDR3 has 13 residues. V was cut by 4 bases and J by 4 bases, with 8 bases left in between. This chain's CDR3 is CASSSPGYNEQFF. In nucleotides, the CDR3 is TGTGCCAGCAGCTCCCCCGGATACAATGAGCAGTTCTTC.

The J gene is TRBJ2-3, the V gene TRBV28; 8 nucleotides match TRBD2. Germline V CDR1 and CDR2: MDHEN, SYDVKM. J lost 4 bases, V lost 3 bases, and 3 bases had no gene match. This CDR3 is 14 amino acids long. The CDR3 DNA reads TGTGCCAGCAGTTTCGGGAGGGCGGCAGATACGCAGTATTTT. It is translated as CASSFGRAADTQYF.

The gene calls are TRBV6-1 and TRBJ2-7, with TRBD1 matching 9 bases. Per the germline V gene, CDR1 is MNHNS and CDR2 is SASEGT. J gave up 6 bases and V 2 bases, and 8 bases lay outside the gene matches. The CDR3 length is 15 residues. CDR3 region: CASSERLRDRVEQYF. The CDR3 DNA sequence: TGTGCCAGCAGTGAACGCCTCCGGGACAGGGTCGAGCAGTACTTC.

This clone has only a few counts. V and J are TRBV5-3 and TRBJ1-2; 7 bases map to TRBD1. TRBV5-3 is filed as an ORF, its function uncertain. The V segment lost 5 bases and the J segment 5 bases; nucleotides outside the gene matches: 12. The CDR3 covers 15 residues. This CDR3 is CARRPGRQGGYGYTF. The CDR3 DNA reads as TGTGCCAGAAGACCTGGGCGACAGGGTGGTTATGGCTACACCTTC.